This T cell receptor (beta chain) stems from a study of blood T cell repertoires in COVID-19. Profiling relied on immunoSEQ multiplex PCR, and the TCRdb table lists in-frame clones only, not all of them. The table includes fewer than 700,000 clones, 70% to 90% detected once. CDR3 length equals 14 residues. Germline V CDR1 and CDR2: SSHAT, FNYEAQ (reference sequence). Trimming stripped 1 base from V and 3 bases from J, with 8 bases between. The clonotype originates from a woman in her fifties or sixties with COVID-19, enrolled during active disease. Sequencing was done on a sample of peripheral blood. This rearrangement joins TRBV7-7 to TRBJ2-3, with D possibly TRBD2 on 6 matching bases. CDR3 region: CASSLGLATDTQYF. The CDR3 region has the DNA TGTGCCAGCAGCTTAGGGCTAGCGACAGATACGCAGTATTTT.